This TCR beta chain was recovered during a study of blood T cell repertoires in COVID-19. Study details: Specimens from acute and convalescent COVID-19 originated in the United States, Italy and Spain. T cells, B-cell-depleted T cells, or PBMCs provided the cDNA or gDNA that served as material.

Sequencing was performed with immunoSEQ multiplex PCR; in TCRdb, only in-frame clones are kept and a portion is missing. The table has about 220,000 clones, 65% to 85% seen once. This CDR3 contains 15 residues. CDR1 MRHNA and CDR2 SNTAGT come from the germline V gene. With 6 bases clipped from V and 8 bases from J, the junction kept 12 bases outside the gene matches. The specimen was peripheral blood. This TCR was sampled from a human donor in a cohort sampled during active COVID-19. The chain has TRBV6-4 and TRBJ1-2, with TRBD1 matching over 10 bases. The DNA of the CDR3 is TGTGCCAGCAGCTTATCCAACGGACAGGGGGAAGGCTACACCTTC. Translating gives CASSLSNGQGEGYTF.